A selection of T cell receptor beta chains follows, all from one sample in a study of cytomegalovirus exposure and HLA in healthy donors. The protocol was immunoSEQ multiplex PCR, while the TCRdb copy is restricted to in-frame clones and leaves out a portion. The sample yields 80,000 to 100,000 clones, roughly 76% seen once. Sequenced input: PBMCs. The receptors come from a man aged 45-65 years in good health and CMV-seronegative. The CDR3 runs from the conserved cysteine through the conserved F or W. A D gene is named only where the DNA matches it firmly. Size tells how often a clone was seen (once, few, many) or the class of an expanded clone, and some rows leave it out.

D	size	V	J	DNA	CDR3
-	-	TRBV27	TRBJ2-2	TGTGCCAGCAGTCCCCTAGCGCCCAGAACCGGGGAGCTGTTTTTT	CASSPLAPRTGELFF
TRBD2	few	TRBV2	TRBJ2-1	TGTGCCAGCAGCCCTAGTGGGGTTCGGGGGGACAATGAGCAGTTCTTC	CASSPSGVRGDNEQFF
-	medium-sized	TRBV2	TRBJ2-7	TGTGCCAGCCTTGGAATGACAGGCCGTGGCGAGCAGTACTTC	CASLGMTGRGEQYF
TRBD2	-	TRBV27	TRBJ2-7	TGTGCCAGCAGTTCCCGGGGGGGAGGGTCCTACGAGCAGTACTTC	CASSSRGGGSYEQYF
-	-	TRBV11-3	TRBJ2-2	TGTGCCAGCAGCTCCTATCAGGGGGGGAACACCGGGGAGCTGTTTTTT	CASSSYQGGNTGELFF
-	-	TRBV10-3	TRBJ2-3	TGTGCCATCAGAGTAGCTAGCACAGATACGCAGTATTTT	CAIRVASTDTQYF
-	once	TRBV19	TRBJ2-4	TGTGCCAGTAGTATAGGGGACTCGCTGCGAGATCACATTCAGTACTTC	CASSIGDSLRDHIQYF
-	-	TRBV28	TRBJ1-1	TGTGCCAGCACCTATTCGGGGGTGACTGAAGCTTTCTTT	CASTYSGVTEAFF
-	once	TRBV28	TRBJ2-7	TGTGCCAGCAGTTTGCAGGACAACTCCTACGAGCAGTACTTC	CASSLQDNSYEQYF
-	-	TRBV19	TRBJ1-5	TGTGCCAGTAGTTCAGGTGATATCGGCAATCAGCCCCAGCATTTT	CASSSGDIGNQPQHF
TRBD2	-	TRBV7-2	TRBJ2-1	TGTGCCAGCAGCTTAGGGACTAGCGAGGACAATGAGCAGTTCTTC	CASSLGTSEDNEQFF
TRBD2	-	TRBV29-1	TRBJ2-7	TGCAGCGTTGTACCTAGCGGGAGACTTGGATACGAGCAGTACTTC	CSVVPSGRLGYEQYF
TRBD2	-	TRBV18	TRBJ2-5	TGTGCCAGCTCACCATTACCCGGACTAGCGGGAGGGGAGACCCAGTACTTC	CASSPLPGLAGGETQYF